A selection of T cell receptor beta chains follows, all from one sample in a study of response to subunit inactivated influenza vaccine. TCRdb re-called the RT-PCR reads through MiXCR, storing one row per CDR3 protein. The sample includes roughly 670,000 distinct CDR3 sequences, roughly 15% of them seen just once. Sequences were derived from PBMCs from blood, sampled around 14 days before vaccination. The origin of the receptors is a man aged 50 to 59 who received an inactivated influenza vaccine. Both conserved end residues are part of each CDR3. Each record gives: V gene, J gene, CDR3 protein.

TRBV10-3,TRBJ1-2,CAISESTGLGYTF
TRBV12-3/TRBV12-4,TRBJ2-1,CASSKPGNEQFF
TRBV20-1,TRBJ2-1,CSARDTSGTSGSPSYNEQFF
TRBV28,TRBJ1-5,CASSFSSGFNQPQHF
TRBV5-1,TRBJ2-5,CASSSGTPEETQYF
TRBV11-2,TRBJ2-5,CASSLLPGETQYF
TRBV11-2,TRBJ2-2,CASSLNGGFAGELFF
TRBV15,TRBJ1-2,CATSREAGNPINGYTF
TRBV7-9,TRBJ1-6,CASSLETGDNSPLHF
TRBV6-2/TRBV6-3,TRBJ2-5,CASSYLSGQGQETQYF
TRBV12-3/TRBV12-4,TRBJ2-3,CASSFYGASTDTQYF
TRBV29-1,TRBJ2-1,CSVEGGLNEQFF
TRBV12-3/TRBV12-4,TRBJ1-5,CASSFGPQPQHF
TRBV20-1,TRBJ2-1,CSAAQRGLSYNEQFF
TRBV27,TRBJ1-2,CASSPRVSDNYGYTF
TRBV5-6,TRBJ1-1,CASSLDGLGGLNTEAFF
TRBV7-9,TRBJ2-3,CASSLGELGDTQYF
TRBV7-2,TRBJ2-7,CASSLQGNHEQYF
TRBV29-1,TRBJ2-5,CSVGPSGNPTQYF
TRBV28,TRBJ2-5,CATTGLGSETQYF
TRBV3-1,TRBJ2-1,CASSSIPGTSGTGYNEQFF
TRBV5-1,TRBJ2-2,CASSGTGGVTGELFF
TRBV5-5,TRBJ2-2,CASSLVRDLAGELFF
TRBV5-5,TRBJ1-1,CASRPAAGGNTEAFF
TRBV4-2,TRBJ1-3,CASSPEGTGGNTIYF